The 2 T cell receptor beta chains in this list originate from one sample, sequenced in a study of blood T cell repertoires in COVID-19 (dated by TCRdb to 2018 to 2021). The library was built by means of the immunoSEQ multiplex PCR assay. The clones in this table, taken by TCRdb from immuneACCESS, are in-frame only. Not every clone is retained; where verified, under half of the shortfall comes from an unresolved V gene, and the cause of the rest is unknown. Within this sample are approximately 140,000 clones, with around nine tenths of them counted one time only. Over 9.5% of the sample rests with the top ten. Material for sequencing was peripheral blood. The receptors stem from a man aged 55 to 69 with active or convalescent COVID-19.

The rearrangement links TRBV28 to TRBJ2-3, with TRBD2 matching over 7 bases. The V and J ends lost 7 bases and 1 base, in that order; junction bases with no gene match: 14. The CDR3 runs to 17 residues. Germline-derived CDR1 and CDR2 are MDHEN and SYDVKM. The CDR3 region is CASTPPIGRGGTDTQYF. The CDR3 DNA reads TGTGCCAGCACCCCCCCTATAGGGAGGGGCGGCACAGATACGCAGTATTTT.

The rearrangement uses TRBV28 and TRBJ2-3, with D perhaps TRBD1 (6 bases). Germline lookup yields CDR1 MDHEN and CDR2 SYDVKM. The V gene lost 6 bases and the J gene lost 2 bases, with 15 bases spanning the gap. The CDR3 sequence is 15 residues long. The DNA for the CDR3 is TGTGCCAGCAGCCGAGGGGGACGGACCACAGATACGCAGTATTTT. Its translation is CASSRGGRTTDTQYF. Based on the CDR3 plus reference TRBV28 and TRBJ2-3, the full variable domain is DVKVTQSSRYLVKRTGEKVFLECVQDMDHENMFWYRQDPGLGLRLIYFSYDVKMKEKGDIPEGYSVSREKKERFSLILESASTNQTSMYLCASSRGGRTTDTQYFGPGTRLTVL.